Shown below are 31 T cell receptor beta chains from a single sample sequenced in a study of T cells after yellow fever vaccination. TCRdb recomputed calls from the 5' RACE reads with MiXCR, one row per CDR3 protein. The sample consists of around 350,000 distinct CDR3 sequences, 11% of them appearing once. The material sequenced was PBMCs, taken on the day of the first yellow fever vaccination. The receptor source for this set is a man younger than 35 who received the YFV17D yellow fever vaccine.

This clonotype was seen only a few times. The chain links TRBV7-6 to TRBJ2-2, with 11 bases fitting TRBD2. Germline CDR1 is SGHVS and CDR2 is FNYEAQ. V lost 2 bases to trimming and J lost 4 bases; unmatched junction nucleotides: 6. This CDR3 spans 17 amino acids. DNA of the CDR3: TGTGCCAGCAGCTTACCACGACTAGCGGGGACCACCGGGGAGCTGTTTTTT. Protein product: CASSLPRLAGTTGELFF.

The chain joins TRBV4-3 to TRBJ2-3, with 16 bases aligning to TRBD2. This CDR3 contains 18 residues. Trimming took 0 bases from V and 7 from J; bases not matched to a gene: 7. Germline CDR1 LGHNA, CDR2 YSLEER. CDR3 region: CASSQDPRGLAGGNTQYF. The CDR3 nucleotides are TGCGCCAGCAGCCAAGATCCGAGGGGACTAGCGGGGGGGAATACGCAGTATTTT.

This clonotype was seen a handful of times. The CDR3 reads CASSQEGTNRYEQYF. The CDR3 region has the DNA TGCGCCAGCAGCCAAGAAGGCACCAACCGCTACGAGCAGTACTTC. The chain recombines TRBV4-3 with TRBJ2-7; D unresolved. Germline CDR1 is LGHNA and CDR2 is YSLEER. Trimming left V 0 bases short and J 3 bases short, with 12 bases between. The CDR3 extends over 15 amino acids.

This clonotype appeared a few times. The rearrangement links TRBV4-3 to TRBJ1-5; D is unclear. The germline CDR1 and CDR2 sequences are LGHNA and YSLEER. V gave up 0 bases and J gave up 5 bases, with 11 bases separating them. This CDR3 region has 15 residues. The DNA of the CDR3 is TGCGCCAGCAGCCAAGATCTTCGGGGTTATCAGCCCCAGCATTTT. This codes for CASSQDLRGYQPQHF.

The DNA for the CDR3 is TGTGCCACCAGCAGAGATATAGCGGGGAGCTCCTACAATGAGCAGTTCTTC. This gives the protein CATSRDIAGSSYNEQFF. V is TRBV15 and J is TRBJ2-1, with 8 bases lining up with TRBD2. The CDR3 length is 17 residues. Germline CDR1 is LNHNV and CDR2 is YYDKDF (reference sequence). V trimming: 0 bases; J trimming: 0 bases; junction bases outside the gene matches: 4.

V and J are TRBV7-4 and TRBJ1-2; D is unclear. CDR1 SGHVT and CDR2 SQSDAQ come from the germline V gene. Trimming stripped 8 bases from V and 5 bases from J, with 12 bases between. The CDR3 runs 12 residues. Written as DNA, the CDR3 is TGTGCCAGCTGCCCAAGTTGTTATGGCTACACCTTC. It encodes CASCPSCYGYTF. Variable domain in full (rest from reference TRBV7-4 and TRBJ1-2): GAGVSQSPRYKVAKRGRDVALRCDSISGHVTLYWYRQTLGQGSEVLTYSQSDAQRDKSGRPSGRFSAERPERSVSTLKIQRTEQGDSAVYLCASCPSCYGYTFGSGTRLTVV.

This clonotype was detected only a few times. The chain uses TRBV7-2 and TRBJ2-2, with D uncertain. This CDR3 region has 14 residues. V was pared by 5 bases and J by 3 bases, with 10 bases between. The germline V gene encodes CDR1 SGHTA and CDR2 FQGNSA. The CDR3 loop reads CASSPRHYTGELFF. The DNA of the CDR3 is TGTGCCAGCAGCCCGAGACACTACACCGGGGAGCTGTTTTTT. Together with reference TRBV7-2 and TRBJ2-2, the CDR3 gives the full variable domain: GAGVSQSPSNKVTEKGKDVELRCDPISGHTALYWYRQSLGQGLEFLIYFQGNSAPDKSGLPSDRFSAERTGGSVSTLTIQRTQQEDSAVYLCASSPRHYTGELFFGEGSRLTVL.

Here the CDR3 reads CASSIPTEAFF. CDR3 bases: TGTGCCAGTAGTATCCCCACTGAAGCTTTCTTT. V gene TRBV19 combines with J gene TRBJ1-1; D uncertain. The CDR3 extends over 11 amino acids. V lost 3 bases and J 4 bases, leaving 3 bases between the germline ends. Germline CDR1 is LNHDA and CDR2 is SQIVND (reference sequence).

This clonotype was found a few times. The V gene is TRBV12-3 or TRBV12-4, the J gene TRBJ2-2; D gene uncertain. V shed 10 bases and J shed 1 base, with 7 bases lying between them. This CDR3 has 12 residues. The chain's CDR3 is CANPENTGELFF. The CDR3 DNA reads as TGTGCCAACCCGGAGAACACCGGGGAGCTGTTTTTT.

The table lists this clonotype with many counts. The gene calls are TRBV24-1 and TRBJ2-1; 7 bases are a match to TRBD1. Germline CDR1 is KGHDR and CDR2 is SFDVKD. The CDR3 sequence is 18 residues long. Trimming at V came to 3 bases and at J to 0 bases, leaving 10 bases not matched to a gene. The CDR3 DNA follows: TGTGCCACCAGTGATGGGTCCGGGACAGCGAGCTCCTACAATGAGCAGTTCTTC. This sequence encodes CATSDGSGTASSYNEQFF.

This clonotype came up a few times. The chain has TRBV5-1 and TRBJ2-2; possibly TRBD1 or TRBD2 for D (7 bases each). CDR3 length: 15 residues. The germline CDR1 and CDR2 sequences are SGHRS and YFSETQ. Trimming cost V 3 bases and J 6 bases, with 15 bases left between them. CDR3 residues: CASSSGGDRAGELFF. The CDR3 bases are TGCGCCAGCAGCTCGGGGGGAGACAGGGCCGGGGAGCTGTTTTTT.

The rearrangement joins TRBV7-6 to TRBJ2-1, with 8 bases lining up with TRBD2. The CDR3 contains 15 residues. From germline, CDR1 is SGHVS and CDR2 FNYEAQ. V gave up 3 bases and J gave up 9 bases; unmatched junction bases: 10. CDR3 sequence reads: CASSLGTGGAGEQFF. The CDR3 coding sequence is TGTGCCAGCAGCTTGGGGACCGGGGGGGCCGGTGAGCAGTTCTTC.

CDR3 region: CASSHRRVGTGSTDTQYF. The CDR3 DNA sequence: TGTGCCAGCAGCCACCGTCGGGTGGGGACAGGAAGCACAGATACGCAGTATTTT. This sequence joins TRBV6-1 and TRBJ2-3; 8 positions agree with TRBD1. Losses at the gene ends were 6 bases for V and 0 bases for J; bases not matched to a gene: 14. The CDR3 runs to 18 residues. CDR1 is MNHNS and CDR2 is SASEGT in the germline V gene.

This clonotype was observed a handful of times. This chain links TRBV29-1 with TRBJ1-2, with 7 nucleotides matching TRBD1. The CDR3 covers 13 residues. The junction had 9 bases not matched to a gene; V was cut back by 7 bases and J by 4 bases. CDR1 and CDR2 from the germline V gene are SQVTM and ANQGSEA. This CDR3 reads CSAQGSGGYGYTF. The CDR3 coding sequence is TGCAGCGCCCAAGGGTCAGGGGGCTATGGCTACACCTTC.

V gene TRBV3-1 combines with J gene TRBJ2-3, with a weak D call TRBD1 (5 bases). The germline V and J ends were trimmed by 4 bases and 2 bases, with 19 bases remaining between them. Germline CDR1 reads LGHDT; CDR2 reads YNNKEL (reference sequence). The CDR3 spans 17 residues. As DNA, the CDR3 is TGTGCCAGCAGCCGGGGCCACGGGTTTTCTATCACAGATACGCAGTATTTT. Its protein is CASSRGHGFSITDTQYF.

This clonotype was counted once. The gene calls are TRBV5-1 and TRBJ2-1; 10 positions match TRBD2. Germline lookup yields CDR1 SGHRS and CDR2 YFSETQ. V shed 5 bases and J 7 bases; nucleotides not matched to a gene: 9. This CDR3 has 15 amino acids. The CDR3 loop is CASSGAGGPRNEQFF. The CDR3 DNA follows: TGCGCCAGCAGTGGAGCGGGGGGGCCGAGGAATGAGCAGTTCTTC.

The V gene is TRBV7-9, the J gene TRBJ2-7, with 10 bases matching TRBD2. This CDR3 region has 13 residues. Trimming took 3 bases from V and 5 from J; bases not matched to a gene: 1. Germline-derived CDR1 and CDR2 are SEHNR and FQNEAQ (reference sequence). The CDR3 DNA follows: TGTGCCAGCAGCTTTAGCGGGGGGAACGAGCAGTACTTC. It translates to CASSFSGGNEQYF.

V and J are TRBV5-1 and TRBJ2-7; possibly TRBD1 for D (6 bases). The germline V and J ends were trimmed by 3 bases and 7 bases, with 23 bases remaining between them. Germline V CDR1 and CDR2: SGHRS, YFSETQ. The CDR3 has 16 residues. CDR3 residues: CASSCPQDSLGGEQYV. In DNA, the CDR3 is TGCGCCAGCAGCTGCCCTCAGGACAGCTTAGGGGGTGAGCAGTACGTC.

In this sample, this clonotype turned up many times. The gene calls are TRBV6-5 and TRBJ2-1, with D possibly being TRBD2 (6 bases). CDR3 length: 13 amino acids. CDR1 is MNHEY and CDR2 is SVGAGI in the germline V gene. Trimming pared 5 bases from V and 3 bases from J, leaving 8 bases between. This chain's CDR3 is CASSRDFYNEQFF. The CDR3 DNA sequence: TGTGCCAGCAGTCGGGACTTCTACAATGAGCAGTTCTTC.

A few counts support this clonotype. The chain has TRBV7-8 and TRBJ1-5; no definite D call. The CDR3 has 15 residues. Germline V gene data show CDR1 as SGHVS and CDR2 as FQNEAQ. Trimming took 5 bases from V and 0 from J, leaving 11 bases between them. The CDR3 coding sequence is TGTGCCAGCAGCGGATACAAGGATAGCAATCAGCCCCAGCATTTT. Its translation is CASSGYKDSNQPQHF. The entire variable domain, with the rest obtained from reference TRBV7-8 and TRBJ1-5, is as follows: GAGVSQSPRYKVAKRGQDVALRCDPISGHVSLFWYQQALGQGPEFLTYFQNEAQLDKSGLPSDRFFAERPEGSVSTLKIQRTQQEDSAVYLCASSGYKDSNQPQHFGDGTRLSIL.

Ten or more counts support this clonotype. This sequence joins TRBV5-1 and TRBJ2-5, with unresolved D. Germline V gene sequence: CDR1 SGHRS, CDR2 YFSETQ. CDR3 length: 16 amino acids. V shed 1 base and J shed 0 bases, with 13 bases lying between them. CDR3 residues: CASSLTGDSYQETQYF. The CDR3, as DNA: TGCGCCAGCAGCTTGACTGGGGATAGCTACCAAGAGACCCAGTACTTC.

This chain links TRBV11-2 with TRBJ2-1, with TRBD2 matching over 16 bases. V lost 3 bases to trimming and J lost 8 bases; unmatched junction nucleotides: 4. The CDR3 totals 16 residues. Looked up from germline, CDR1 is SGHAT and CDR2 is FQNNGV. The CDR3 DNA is TGTGCCAGCAGCTTCGGGACTAGCGGGGGGGCCCATGAGCAGTTCTTC. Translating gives CASSFGTSGGAHEQFF.

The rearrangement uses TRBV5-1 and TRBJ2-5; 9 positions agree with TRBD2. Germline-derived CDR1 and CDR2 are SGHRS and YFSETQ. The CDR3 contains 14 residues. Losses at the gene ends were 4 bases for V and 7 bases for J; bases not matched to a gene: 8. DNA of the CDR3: TGCGCCAGCAGCCCGACAGGCGGGGGGGGGACCCAGTACTTC. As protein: CASSPTGGGGTQYF.

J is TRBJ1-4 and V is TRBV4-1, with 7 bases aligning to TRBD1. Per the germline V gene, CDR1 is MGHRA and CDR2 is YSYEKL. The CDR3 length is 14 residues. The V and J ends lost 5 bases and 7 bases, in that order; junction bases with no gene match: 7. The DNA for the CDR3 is TGCGCCAGCAGCTCTCAGGGGGGCGGTGAAAAACTGTTTTTT. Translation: CASSSQGGGEKLFF.

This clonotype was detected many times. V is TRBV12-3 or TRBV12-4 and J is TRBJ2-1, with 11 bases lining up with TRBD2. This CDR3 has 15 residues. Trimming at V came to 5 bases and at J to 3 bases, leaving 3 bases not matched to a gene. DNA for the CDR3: TGTGCCAGCAGTCCGACTAGCGGGATCTACAATGAGCAGTTCTTC. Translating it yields CASSPTSGIYNEQFF.

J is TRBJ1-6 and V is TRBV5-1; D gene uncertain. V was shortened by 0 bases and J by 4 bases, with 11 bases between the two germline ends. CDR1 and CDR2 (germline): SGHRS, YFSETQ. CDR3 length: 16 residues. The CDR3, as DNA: TGCGCCAGCAGCTTGGAGGCGGCAGGATATAATTCACCCCTCCACTTT. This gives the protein CASSLEAAGYNSPLHF.

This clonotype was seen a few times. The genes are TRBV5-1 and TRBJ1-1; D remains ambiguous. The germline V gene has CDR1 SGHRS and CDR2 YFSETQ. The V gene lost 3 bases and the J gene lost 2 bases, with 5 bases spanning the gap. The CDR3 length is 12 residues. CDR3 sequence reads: CASSWSNTEAFF. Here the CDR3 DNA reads TGCGCCAGCAGCTGGAGTAACACTGAAGCTTTCTTT. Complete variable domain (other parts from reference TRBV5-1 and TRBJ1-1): KAGVTQTPRYLIKTRGQQVTLSCSPISGHRSVSWYQQTPGQGLQFLFEYFSETQRNKGNFPGRFSGRQFSNSRSEMNVSTLELGDSALYLCASSWSNTEAFFGQGTRLTVV.

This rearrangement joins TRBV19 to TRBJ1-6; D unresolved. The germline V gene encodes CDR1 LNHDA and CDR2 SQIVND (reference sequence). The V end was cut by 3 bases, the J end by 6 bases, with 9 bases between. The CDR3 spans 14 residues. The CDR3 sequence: CASSINGINSPLHF. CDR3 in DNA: TGTGCCAGTAGTATCAACGGGATTAATTCACCCCTCCACTTT.

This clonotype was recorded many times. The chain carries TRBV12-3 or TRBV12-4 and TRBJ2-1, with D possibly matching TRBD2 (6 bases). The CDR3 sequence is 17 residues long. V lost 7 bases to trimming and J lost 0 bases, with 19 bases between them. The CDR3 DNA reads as TGTGCCAGCACCCCCGAGGTCACTAGCTTCTCCTACAATGAGCAGTTCTTC. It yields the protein CASTPEVTSFSYNEQFF.

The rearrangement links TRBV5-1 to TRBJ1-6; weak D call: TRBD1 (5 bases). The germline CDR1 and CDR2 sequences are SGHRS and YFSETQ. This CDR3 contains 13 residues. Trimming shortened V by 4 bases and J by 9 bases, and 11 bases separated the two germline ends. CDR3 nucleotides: TGCGCCAGCAGCCTTGCAGGGTTTTCACCCCTCCACTTT. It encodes CASSLAGFSPLHF.

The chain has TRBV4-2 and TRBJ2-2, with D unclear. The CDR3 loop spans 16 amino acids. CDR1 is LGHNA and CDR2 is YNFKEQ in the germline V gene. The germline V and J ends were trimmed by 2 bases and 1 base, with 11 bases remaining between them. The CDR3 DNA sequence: TGTGCCAGCAGCCAATTTCTGCACCTGAACACCGGGGAGCTGTTTTTT. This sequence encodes CASSQFLHLNTGELFF.